Shown below are 13 T cell receptor beta chains from a single sample sequenced in a study of blood T cells in healthy people across ages. Primers used in a second PCR of roughly 7 to 11 cycles were a sample-barcoded 5' primer and a J-beta primer mix. TCRdb re-derived calls from the 5' RACE reads in MiXCR, one entry per CDR3 protein. Found here are around 500,000 distinct CDR3 sequences, approximately 26% of them singletons; the top ten hold 3.6%. This sample was also put to use in a study of T cells of mothers and their children.

The source material was blood. All receptors come from a boy aged 2-15 years in good health.

In this sample, this clonotype turned up a few times. This rearrangement joins TRBV10-3 to TRBJ2-3; D perhaps matches TRBD1 (6 bases). V gave up 6 bases and J gave up 0 bases, with 10 bases separating them. The CDR3 contains 14 residues. CDR1 and CDR2 (germline): ENHRY, SYGVKD. The CDR3 protein is CAIRRQESTDTQYF. DNA of the CDR3: TGTGCCATCAGGAGACAGGAAAGCACAGATACGCAGTATTTT.

This clonotype occurred a few times. The chain employs TRBV9 and TRBJ2-7, with D perhaps TRBD1 or TRBD2 (5 bases each). CDR1 and CDR2 (germline): SGDLS, YYNGEE. V gave up 0 bases and J gave up 3 bases, with 7 bases separating them. The CDR3 totals 13 residues. DNA of the CDR3: TGTGCCAGCAGCGTAGCGGGGCACTACGAGCAGTACTTC. Amino acids: CASSVAGHYEQYF.

This clonotype was recorded a few times. V usage is TRBV27 and J usage is TRBJ2-4; 7 nucleotides line up with TRBD1. This CDR3 is 16 amino acids long. V dropped 1 base and J dropped 0; count of bases not matched to a gene: 3. Germline CDR1 MNHEY, CDR2 SMNVEV (reference sequence). This CDR3 is CASSLWTGLAKNIQYF. The CDR3 DNA sequence: TGTGCCAGCAGTTTATGGACAGGCCTAGCCAAAAACATTCAGTACTTC.

This chain uses TRBV11-2 with TRBJ1-2; D is unclear. Trimming pared 0 bases from V and 8 bases from J, leaving 10 bases between. This CDR3 has 13 amino acids. Germline CDR1 is SGHAT and CDR2 is FQNNGV. CDR3 nucleotide sequence: TGTGCCAGCAGCTTAGAGGGGATGAGGGGCTACACCTTC. Its translation: CASSLEGMRGYTF.

This clonotype was seen a few times. The chain recombines TRBV7-9 with TRBJ2-5; the D gene is possibly TRBD1 (5 bases). The V end was cut by 1 base, the J end by 1 base, with 10 bases between. CDR3 length: 15 residues. Germline CDR1 is SEHNR and CDR2 is FQNEAQ (reference sequence). The CDR3 loop reads CASSLGRTTQETQYF. The CDR3 nucleotides read TGTGCCAGCAGCTTAGGCAGGACAACCCAAGAGACCCAGTACTTC.

DNA for the CDR3: TGCGCCAGCAGTAGCGGGACAGGACATTTCTACGAGCAGTACTTC. Encoded protein: CASSSGTGHFYEQYF. The genes are TRBV4-3 and TRBJ2-7; D might be TRBD1 or TRBD2, each matching 8 bases. Germline V CDR1 and CDR2: LGHNA, YSLEER. Trimming removed 6 bases from V and 3 bases from J, with 18 bases in between. This CDR3 contains 15 residues.

This clonotype was picked up a small number of times. The chain joins TRBV5-1 to TRBJ1-1; no firm D call. Germline V gene sequence: CDR1 SGHRS, CDR2 YFSETQ. V gave up 0 bases and J gave up 2 bases, with 14 bases separating them. The CDR3 contains 16 residues. DNA of the CDR3: TGCGCCAGCAGCTTGGGAACGGACGGACTAAACACTGAAGCTTTCTTT. This translates into CASSLGTDGLNTEAFF.

The chain employs TRBV7-9 and TRBJ2-3; 7 bases agree with TRBD2. The junction had 13 bases not matched to a gene; V was cut back by 1 base and J by 6 bases. The CDR3 sequence is 17 residues long. From germline, CDR1 is SEHNR and CDR2 FQNEAQ (reference sequence). The CDR3 region has the DNA TGTGCCAGCAGCTTAGGCGCGTCAAGCGGGATTTGGGATACGCAGTATTTT. It yields the protein CASSLGASSGIWDTQYF. The full variable domain, completed using reference TRBV7-9 and TRBJ2-3, is DTGVSQNPRHKITKRGQNVTFRCDPISEHNRLYWYRQTLGQGPEFLTYFQNEAQLEKSRLLSDRFSAERPKGSFSTLEIQRTEQGDSAMYLCASSLGASSGIWDTQYFGPGTRLTVL.

The CDR3 sequence: CASSATGQFQETQYF. DNA for the CDR3: TGTGCCAGCAGTGCAACGGGACAGTTCCAAGAGACCCAGTACTTC. This rearrangement joins TRBV2 to TRBJ2-5; 7 bases line up with TRBD1. The germline V gene has CDR1 SNHLY and CDR2 FYNNEI. The V gene end was trimmed by 4 bases and the J gene end by 1 base; junction bases not matched to a gene: 6. The CDR3 covers 15 residues.

The chain has TRBV6-6 and TRBJ1-6; 7 bases map to TRBD1. Trimming took 7 bases from V and 0 from J; bases not matched to a gene: 6. Germline V lookup: CDR1 MNHNY, CDR2 SVGAGI (reference sequence). The CDR3 has 16 residues. The CDR3 nucleotides are TGTGCCAGCAATCGGGACAGTTTCTCCTATAATTCACCCCTCCACTTT. This encodes CASNRDSFSYNSPLHF.

The gene calls are TRBV7-9 and TRBJ2-3; maybe TRBD2 (5 bases). This CDR3 has 12 amino acids. Germline-derived CDR1 and CDR2 are SEHNR and FQNEAQ (reference sequence). Trimming cost V 8 bases and J 1 base, with 7 bases left between them. The CDR3 sequence: CASGRGTDTQYF. DNA of the CDR3: TGTGCCAGCGGGCGGGGCACAGATACGCAGTATTTT. Looking up the rest from reference TRBV7-9 and TRBJ2-3 gives the full variable domain: DTGVSQNPRHKITKRGQNVTFRCDPISEHNRLYWYRQTLGQGPEFLTYFQNEAQLEKSRLLSDRFSAERPKGSFSTLEIQRTEQGDSAMYLCASGRGTDTQYFGPGTRLTVL.

The chain recombines TRBV7-6 with TRBJ1-6; D uncertain. This CDR3 spans 16 amino acids. Per the germline V gene, CDR1 is SGHVS and CDR2 is FNYEAQ. V shed 1 base and J shed 4 bases, with 11 bases lying between them. CDR3 sequence (DNA): TGTGCCAGCAGCTTAGGAGGCGGCGGTTATAATTCACCCCTCCACTTT. Translating gives CASSLGGGGYNSPLHF.

This clonotype occurred a few times. This chain connects TRBV20-1 to TRBJ2-5, with TRBD1 identical over 8 bases. The CDR3 totals 14 residues. Trimming removed 1 base from V and 4 bases from J; junction bases left unmatched: 5. Germline V gene sequence: CDR1 DFQATT, CDR2 SNEGSKA (reference sequence). The CDR3 is CSARGVDRGETQYF. CDR3 bases: TGCAGTGCTAGAGGTGTTGACAGGGGAGAGACCCAGTACTTC.